These 12 T cell receptor beta chains were all obtained from the same sample, sequenced in a study of T cell repertoires in cytomegalovirus infection. These receptors are not linked to any known antigen. TCRdb reprocessed the reads via MiXCR and lists one record per CDR3 protein. The table has some 900,000 distinct CDR3 sequences, about 33% seen once; the top ten hold over 10%. The source material was cultured CD8+ T cells from PBMCs, sampled from culture after CMV antigen stimulation. These receptors originate from a human donor in good health (CMV status not recorded). Some clones in this sample may be carry-over from other donors' samples.

Ten or more counts support this clonotype. The V call is TRBV7-9, the J call TRBJ1-1; D call uncertain. The CDR3 consists of 14 residues. Germline loops: CDR1 SEHNR, CDR2 FQNEAQ (reference sequence). Trimming shortened V by 4 bases and J by 4 bases, and 13 bases separated the two germline ends. The CDR3 loop is CASSYNAAGTEAFF. The CDR3 coding sequence is TGTGCCAGCAGCTACAACGCGGCAGGCACTGAAGCTTTCTTT.

This chain joins TRBV6-5 and TRBJ2-1; the D gene is possibly TRBD2 (5 bases). The CDR3 runs to 18 residues. Germline V CDR1 and CDR2: MNHEY, SVGAGI. The V end lost 0 bases, the J end lost 0 bases, and 15 bases lay between the germline ends. The CDR3 spells CASSYSRALSGSYNEQFF. The CDR3 DNA is TGTGCCAGCAGTTACTCGAGGGCTCTTTCCGGCTCCTACAATGAGCAGTTCTTC.

The chain is built from TRBV9 and TRBJ1-3; 7 bases map to TRBD1. The CDR3 length is 16 residues. The junction had 14 bases not matched to a gene; V was cut back by 2 bases and J by 9 bases. CDR1 and CDR2 from the germline V gene are SGDLS and YYNGEE. The CDR3 nucleotides read TGTGCCAGCAGCGTCCACAGGGGCCTGGAACAGCGCACCATATATTTT. Residues: CASSVHRGLEQRTIYF.

The chain recombines TRBV12-5 with TRBJ1-2, with D perhaps TRBD1 (5 bases). The V gene's germline CDR1 is LGHNT and CDR2 FRNRAP. Trimming removed 5 bases at V and 5 bases at J, with 15 bases between. CDR3 size: 14 residues. The CDR3 protein is CASGPEGHAYGYTF. CDR3 in DNA: TGTGCTAGTGGTCCCGAAGGACATGCTTATGGCTACACCTTC. The full variable domain, rest sourced from reference TRBV12-5 and TRBJ1-2, is DARVTQTPRHKVTEMGQEVTMRCQPILGHNTVFWYRQTMMQGLELLAYFRNRAPLDDSGMPKDRFSAEMPDATLATLKIQPSEPRDSAVYFCASGPEGHAYGYTFGSGTRLTVV.

J is TRBJ2-7 and V is TRBV28; 14 bases line up with TRBD2. Germline loops: CDR1 MDHEN, CDR2 SYDVKM. The CDR3 runs 16 residues. J was trimmed by 4 bases and V by 5 bases; bases with no gene match: 7. CDR3 in amino acids: CASSIGLAGGLYEQYV. DNA for the CDR3: TGTGCCAGCAGTATAGGACTAGCGGGGGGACTTTACGAGCAGTACGTC.

This chain connects TRBV10-3 to TRBJ2-5; 13 nucleotides agree with TRBD2. From germline, CDR1 is ENHRY and CDR2 SYGVKD. Germline trimming cut 10 bases from V and 2 bases from J; bases unmatched to any gene: 7. The CDR3 consists of 15 residues. The CDR3 DNA is TGTGCCACTGCGACTAGCGGGGGGCTACAAGAGACCCAGTACTTC. It is translated as CATATSGGLQETQYF.

The rearrangement uses TRBV5-5 and TRBJ2-3; 7 bases agree with TRBD2. The CDR3 covers 13 residues. Per the germline V gene, CDR1 is SGHKS and CDR2 is YYEKEE (reference sequence). Losses at the gene ends were 3 bases for V and 5 bases for J; bases not matched to a gene: 3. The CDR3 sequence is CASSWGGLDTQYF. CDR3 sequence (DNA): TGTGCCAGCAGCTGGGGGGGGTTAGATACGCAGTATTTT.

This clonotype was seen ten or more times. V gene TRBV7-6 combines with J gene TRBJ2-5; D is ambiguous. V lost 1 base to trimming and J lost 1 base, with 7 bases between them. The CDR3 is 14 residues long. Germline V CDR1 and CDR2: SGHVS, FNYEAQ. In DNA, the CDR3 is TGTGCCAGCAGCTTAGTGCCCAGCCAAGAGACCCAGTACTTC. This encodes CASSLVPSQETQYF.

This clonotype has just a few counts. The chain combines TRBV12-3 or TRBV12-4 with TRBJ1-5, with TRBD1 matching 8 bases. Germline trimming cut 6 bases from V and 6 bases from J; bases unmatched to any gene: 7. The CDR3 is made up of 14 amino acids. In nucleotides, the CDR3 is TGTGCCAGCAGATTTGGGACAGGTTTTCAGCCCCAGCATTTT. It yields the protein CASRFGTGFQPQHF.

The chain links TRBV27 to TRBJ1-2; no clear D gene. This CDR3 spans 14 amino acids. Trimming stripped 0 bases from V and 7 bases from J, with 12 bases between. CDR1 and CDR2 (germline): MNHEY, SMNVEV (reference sequence). CDR3 in amino acids: CASSLSIWGIGYTF. The CDR3 coding sequence is TGTGCCAGCAGTTTATCGATTTGGGGAATTGGCTACACCTTC.

The chain joins TRBV7-9 to TRBJ2-1; 7 nucleotides match TRBD1. Germline loops: CDR1 SEHNR, CDR2 FQNEAQ (reference sequence). The CDR3 is made up of 15 amino acids. V was pared by 0 bases and J by 8 bases, with 7 bases of the junction left unmatched. For the CDR3, the DNA is TGTGCCAGCAGCTTAGCCCCGACAGGGTTGGATGAGCAGTTCTTC. It codes for CASSLAPTGLDEQFF.

The genes are TRBV19 and TRBJ2-6; 9 positions agree with TRBD1. The CDR3 is 18 amino acids. Germline V gives CDR1 LNHDA, CDR2 SQIVND (reference sequence). Losses at the gene ends were 4 bases for V and 0 bases for J; bases not matched to a gene: 7. DNA for the CDR3: TGTGCCAGTAGTACTTACACAGGGGGCTCCTCTGGGGCCAACGTCCTGACTTTC. It translates to CASSTYTGGSSGANVLTF.